This T cell receptor (beta chain) was found in a study of CD8 T cells in ankylosing spondylitis. The authors made TCR beta libraries by quantitative 5'-RACE with molecular barcodes. Each CDR3 protein is one row after TCRdb ran MiXCR on the 5' RACE reads. Of 200,000 to 250,000 distinct CDR3 sequences listed, roughly 8% are singletons. Comments on this clonotype: Given a much more abundant clone one base away, this may be a read error.

The CDR3 loop spans 14 amino acids. V was trimmed by 7 bases and J by 0 bases, leaving 12 bases between them. What was sequenced was blood, either unsorted or a sorted T cell fraction (not recorded which). The J gene is TRBJ1-1, the V gene TRBV12-3 or TRBV12-4, with D tentatively TRBD1 (5 bases). The TCR comes from a female donor with ankylosing spondylitis or in good health (not recorded which). The chain's CDR3 is CASTFRGMNTEAFF. As DNA, the CDR3 is TGTGCCAGCACCTTTCGGGGGATGAACACTGAAGCTTTCTTT.